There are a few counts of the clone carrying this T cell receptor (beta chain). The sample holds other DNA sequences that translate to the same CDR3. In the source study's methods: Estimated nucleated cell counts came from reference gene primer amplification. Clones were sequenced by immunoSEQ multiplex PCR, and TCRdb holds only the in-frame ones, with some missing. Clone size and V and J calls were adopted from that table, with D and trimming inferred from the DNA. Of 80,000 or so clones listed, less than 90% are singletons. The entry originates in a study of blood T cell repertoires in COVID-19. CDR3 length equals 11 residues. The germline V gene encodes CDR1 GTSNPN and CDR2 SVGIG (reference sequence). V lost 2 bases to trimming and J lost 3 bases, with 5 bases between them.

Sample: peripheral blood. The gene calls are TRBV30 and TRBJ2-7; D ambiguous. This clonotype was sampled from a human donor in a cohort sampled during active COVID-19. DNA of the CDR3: TGTGCCTGGAGTCCGAGCTACGAGCAGTACTTC. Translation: CAWSPSYEQYF.